The rows below give T cell receptor beta chains drawn from one sample of a study of blood T cell repertoires in COVID-19. TCRdb keeps only in-frame clones here, not all; method: immunoSEQ multiplex PCR. The data contain some 98,000 clones, 80% of them singletons. What was sequenced was peripheral blood. These receptors were collected from a human donor in a cohort sampled during active COVID-19. CDR3s include the opening cysteine and the closing phenylalanine or tryptophan. Fields, in order: D gene, clone size, V gene, J gene, CDR3 DNA, CDR3 protein. D genes are given only for firm matches. Not every row has a clone size; where given, it reads once, few, many or a size class.

TRBD1	.	TRBV7-9	TRBJ2-2	TGTGCCAGCAGCTCTCAGGGGGCTAACGTCCCCGGGGAGCTGTTTTTT	CASSSQGANVPGELFF
.	.	TRBV6-4	TRBJ1-4	TGTGCCAGCAGTGACAGGACACTTGCAACTAATGAAAAACTGTTTTTT	CASSDRTLATNEKLFF
.	.	TRBV19	TRBJ1-1	TGTGCCAGTAGTGCTTGGGGGCCAGGCGCTGAAGCTTTCTTT	CASSAWGPGAEAFF
TRBD2	.	TRBV28	TRBJ2-5	TGTGCCAGCAGTGCTAGCGGGAGGGCCGGTGATACCCAGTACTTC	CASSASGRAGDTQYF
TRBD2	.	TRBV19	TRBJ2-1	TGTGCCAGTAGTATAGTAGGGGCTAGCGGGACCACACGCAATGAGCAGTTCTTC	CASSIVGASGTTRNEQFF
.	.	TRBV21-1	TRBJ1-4	TGTGCCAGCGAGCCGAAAACTAATGAAAAACTGTTTTTT	CASEPKTNEKLFF
.	once	TRBV6-6	TRBJ2-7	TGTGCCAGCAGTCCAGGGGGGCGAGTCTACGAGCAGTACTTC	CASSPGGRVYEQYF
TRBD2	.	TRBV24-1	TRBJ2-1	TGTGCCACCAGTGATAGGGGTATGCGTAGCGGGAGGCAATGGGGAATTAATGAGCAGTTCTTC	CATSDRGMRSGRQWGINEQFF
TRBD2	.	TRBV7-2	TRBJ2-7	TGTGCCAGCAGCTCCCCCCTGGCGGGAGGGCCTTACGAGCAGTACTTC	CASSSPLAGGPYEQYF
TRBD2	.	TRBV14	TRBJ2-7	TGTGCCAGCGGCCCGTTGAGTGCGGGAGGGCCCGGCGAGCAGTACTTC	CASGPLSAGGPGEQYF
.	few	TRBV5-1	TRBJ2-5	TGCGCCAGCAGCCCTCAGGGTCAAGAGACCCAGTACTTC	CASSPQGQETQYF
TRBD1	few	TRBV5-1	TRBJ1-1	TGCGCCAGCAGCCAGGGACAGGCGAACACTGAAGCTTTCTTT	CASSQGQANTEAFF
TRBD2	.	TRBV5-1	TRBJ2-7	TGCGCCAACAGCTTGGGAGGGTCCTACGAGCAGTACTTC	CANSLGGSYEQYF
TRBD1	.	TRBV10-1	TRBJ2-7	TGCGCCAGCAGTGAGGGACAGGGGGCCCACGAGCAGTACTTC	CASSEGQGAHEQYF
TRBD1	.	TRBV7-2	TRBJ1-3	TGTGCCAGCAGCCCCGGACAGGGCAGGAACACCATATATTTT	CASSPGQGRNTIYF
TRBD1	.	TRBV29-1	TRBJ1-1	TGCAGCGTTGGACAGGGGAACACTGAAGCTTTCTTT	CSVGQGNTEAFF
TRBD2	.	TRBV6-4	TRBJ2-5	TGTGCCAGCAGGGGGACCACTAGCGGGAGTCCACAAGAGACCCAGTACTTC	CASRGTTSGSPQETQYF
.	.	TRBV5-1	TRBJ2-7	TGCGCCAGCAGCTTGGGGGACACCTACGAGCAGTACTTC	CASSLGDTYEQYF
.	.	TRBV6-6	TRBJ1-1	TGTGCCAGCAGTTACTCCACAGGGAACACTGAAGCTTTCTTT	CASSYSTGNTEAFF
TRBD2	.	TRBV9	TRBJ2-5	TGTGCCAGCAGCGTAGCTAGGGCTAGCGGGAAGGAGACCCAGTACTTC	CASSVARASGKETQYF
.	.	TRBV25-1	TRBJ1-5	TGTGCCAGCAGTCCCCCCGGGGGGGTTAATCAGCCCCAGCATTTT	CASSPPGGVNQPQHF
.	.	TRBV28	TRBJ1-2	TGTGCCAGCCGGGGGGGGACGGGTGGCTACACCTTC	CASRGGTGGYTF
.	.	TRBV19	TRBJ1-4	TGTGCCAGTAGTAATTTCGGGACTCCTAATGAAAAACTGTTTTTT	CASSNFGTPNEKLFF
.	.	TRBV2	TRBJ1-1	TGTGCCAGCCGTACAGGGTTCGCGGGGAACACTGAAGCTTTCTTT	CASRTGFAGNTEAFF
.	.	TRBV29-1	TRBJ2-7	TGCAGCGTTGAAGATCACCCAGCCACCGGGACTTCTTCCTACGAGCAGTACTTC	CSVEDHPATGTSSYEQYF
TRBD2	.	TRBV7-2	TRBJ2-7	TGTGCCAGCAGCTTACCGGGAGGCGTATACGAGCAGTACTTC	CASSLPGGVYEQYF
.	.	TRBV5-1	TRBJ2-7	TGCGCCAGCAGCTTGGAACCCGCCGGCTACGAGCAGTACTTC	CASSLEPAGYEQYF
.	.	TRBV10-3	TRBJ1-1	TGTGCCATCAGTGTTCGGGGGGCGAACACTGAAGCTTTCTTT	CAISVRGANTEAFF
TRBD1	.	TRBV6-5	TRBJ1-6	TGTGCCAGCAGTCCCCGTGGACAGGGAGGTTCACCCCTCCACTTT	CASSPRGQGGSPLHF
TRBD1	.	TRBV27	TRBJ1-1	TGTGCCAGCAGTTCGGCAGGGGGCCGAAACACTGAAGCTTTCTTT	CASSSAGGRNTEAFF
TRBD1	few	TRBV10-2	TRBJ1-2	TGCGCCACCCTCGGGACAGGGAGGGACGGCTACACCTTC	CATLGTGRDGYTF
.	.	TRBV6-5	TRBJ1-2	TGTGCCAGCAGTTGGGGCGGGGGCTATGGCTACACCTTC	CASSWGGGYGYTF
.	few	TRBV3-1/TRBV3-2	TRBJ2-2	TGTGCCAGCAGCCGAATGGACTGGAACACCGGGGAGCTGTTTTTT	CASSRMDWNTGELFF
TRBD1	.	TRBV11-1	TRBJ2-7	TGTGCCAGCAGCCTAAACACGGGACAGGGAATTGCTTACTTC	CASSLNTGQGIAYF
TRBD2	.	TRBV6-6	TRBJ2-7	TGTGCCAGCAGTCCCCGATTACTTGGACTAGCGGGAGCGTACGAGCAGTACTTC	CASSPRLLGLAGAYEQYF
TRBD1	.	TRBV10-3	TRBJ1-5	TGTGCCATCAGTCATGACAGGGGGTTAAATCAGCCCCAGCATTTT	CAISHDRGLNQPQHF
TRBD2	few	TRBV18	TRBJ2-3	TGTGCCAGCTCACCTATAGCGGGAGGTAATTCAGATACGCAGTATTTT	CASSPIAGGNSDTQYF
TRBD2	.	TRBV28	TRBJ2-2	TGTGCCAGCAGGCGACTAGCGGGGACCGGGGAGCTGTTTTTT	CASRRLAGTGELFF
.	.	TRBV20-1	TRBJ1-1	TGCAGTGCTTCCACGGGGAGTGAAGCTTTCTTT	CSASTGSEAFF
.	.	TRBV5-1	TRBJ1-6	TGCGCCAGCAGCTTTTCCCCAGAAACCTCACCCCTCCACTTT	CASSFSPETSPLHF
TRBD2	.	TRBV28	TRBJ2-5	TGTGCCAGCAGCCTCCCAGGTAGCGGGGCCCAAGAGACCCAGTACTTC	CASSLPGSGAQETQYF
.	.	TRBV28	TRBJ1-1	TGTGCCAGCAGTTTTACGGGTAACACTGAAGCTTTCTTT	CASSFTGNTEAFF
TRBD2	.	TRBV3-1/TRBV3-2	TRBJ2-1	TGTGCCAGCAGCCCCGGGACTAGAGGCTACAATGAGCAGTTCTTC	CASSPGTRGYNEQFF
TRBD2	.	TRBV7-2	TRBJ2-7	TGTGCCAGCAGCTATCGACTAGCGGGGGCCTACGAGCAGTACTTC	CASSYRLAGAYEQYF
.	.	TRBV5-1	TRBJ2-5	TGCGCCAGCAGCCTAGGGGGATTCGAGACCCAGTACTTC	CASSLGGFETQYF
TRBD1	.	TRBV14	TRBJ1-5	TGTGCCAGCAGCCGACAGGGGAATCAGCCCCAGCATTTT	CASSRQGNQPQHF
TRBD1	few	TRBV5-4	TRBJ2-6	TGTGCCAGCAGCACCGGGACAGAGAATTCTGGGGCCAACGTCCTGACTTTC	CASSTGTENSGANVLTF
.	.	TRBV18	TRBJ1-2	TGTGCCAGCTCGCCTCCGGCGGGCGCCCATGGCTACACCTTC	CASSPPAGAHGYTF
.	.	TRBV3-1/TRBV3-2	TRBJ2-7	TGTGCCAGCAGCCAGGCTGGTACCTACGAGCAGTACTTC	CASSQAGTYEQYF
.	.	TRBV21-1	TRBJ2-1	TGTGCCAGCAGCAAATCGACAGGGGAAAATCCCTACAATGAGCAGTTCTTC	CASSKSTGENPYNEQFF
.	.	TRBV5-1	TRBJ1-5	TGCGCCAGCAGCGCACAGGGAACTGGGCCCCAGCATTTT	CASSAQGTGPQHF
.	.	TRBV18	TRBJ2-5	TGTGCCAGCTCATACAGGGAACAAGAGACCCAGTACTTC	CASSYREQETQYF